This record covers a single T cell receptor beta chain. The antigen remains unidentified. The CDR3 length is 14 residues. V lost 2 bases to trimming and J lost 0 bases, with 7 bases between them. Germline loops: CDR1 DFQATT, CDR2 SNEGSKA (reference sequence). A single record per CDR3 protein comes from TCRdb applying MiXCR to the RT-PCR reads. Among about half a million distinct CDR3 sequences listed, less than 30% were seen once. The data are from a study of response to subunit inactivated influenza vaccine. Whole-study findings and limits: Authors suggested seasonal influenza vaccinations each recruit few new T cells.

The origin of this receptor is a man aged 45-65 years who received an inactivated influenza vaccine. This chain connects TRBV20-1 to TRBJ1-4; weak D call: TRBD1 (5 bases). Sequencing used CD4+ T cells sorted from PBMCs, obtained 4 to 6 days after vaccination. CDR3: CSARKGTTNEKLFF. Here the CDR3 DNA reads TGCAGTGCTAGAAAGGGGACAACTAATGAAAAACTGTTTTTT.